The rows below give T cell receptor beta chains drawn from one sample of a study of blood T cells in healthy people across ages. MiXCR, applied by TCRdb to the 5' RACE reads, yields one record per CDR3 protein. Of some 1.5 million distinct CDR3 sequences listed, 28% are singletons. Sequences were obtained from blood. These receptors came from a woman aged 25 to 39 in good health. Both conserved end residues are part of each CDR3. Fields, in order: clone size, J gene, D gene, V gene, CDR3 length, CDR3 DNA, CDR3 protein. The D gene is left open where the match is weak. Some rows mark clone size as missing; the rest say once, few, many or name a class of expanded clone.

>.|TRBJ2-6|.|TRBV9|16
TGTGCCAGCAGCGTAAGGGACCGTACCGGGGCCAACGTCCTGACTTTC
CASSVRDRTGANVLTF
>.|TRBJ1-2|TRBD1|TRBV6-2/TRBV6-3|13
TGTGCCAGCAGTTCCGGGACAGGGCATGGCTACACCTTC
CASSSGTGHGYTF
>.|TRBJ1-4|TRBD1|TRBV20-1|16
TGCAGTGCTACCAATACTCAGACAGGGGTTAATGAAAAACTGTTTTTT
CSATNTQTGVNEKLFF
>many|TRBJ2-1|TRBD2|TRBV20-1|15
TGCAGTGCTCAGGGGACTAGCGGGGGCAACAATGAGCAGTTCTTC
CSAQGTSGGNNEQFF
>.|TRBJ2-1|.|TRBV12-3/TRBV12-4|13
TGTGCCAGCAGTCCCTGGAACCCGAATGGCCAGTTCTTC
CASSPWNPNGQFF
>.|TRBJ2-1|.|TRBV3-1|13
TGTGCCGGCAGCCAAGATAGGGACAATGAGCAGTTCTTC
CAGSQDRDNEQFF
>.|TRBJ2-4|TRBD2|TRBV20-1|16
TGCAGTGCTCCCAGGACTAGCGGGAGGGTATACAATGAGCAGTACTTC
CSAPRTSGRVYNEQYF
>.|TRBJ1-1|.|TRBV5-5|12
TGTGCCAGCAGCGGACAGCGCACTGAAGCTTTCTTT
CASSGQRTEAFF
>few|TRBJ2-3|.|TRBV7-2|15
TGTGCCAGCAGCTTAAGGAGGCTCGGCACAGATACGCAGTATTTT
CASSLRRLGTDTQYF
>.|TRBJ2-1|.|TRBV5-6|16
TGTGCCAGCAGCTTGGGGCGTCTAGCGCCCAACAATGAGCAGTTCTTC
CASSLGRLAPNNEQFF
>.|TRBJ2-3|TRBD2|TRBV12-5|10
TGTGCTACCGGACTAGCCACGCAGTATTTT
CATGLATQYF
>.|TRBJ2-3|.|TRBV20-1|17
TGCAGTGCTAGTGGGGACCTAGCTCGGGGCCGGGCAGATACGCAGTATTTT
CSASGDLARGRADTQYF
>.|TRBJ2-5|.|TRBV7-2|14
TGTGCCAGCAGCTTAGGGGCTAGATTGGAGACCCAGTACTTC
CASSLGARLETQYF
>.|TRBJ1-1|.|TRBV29-1|13
TGCAGCGCCTTGCCACAGGATGGCACTGAAGCTTTCTTT
CSALPQDGTEAFF
>many|TRBJ2-1|.|TRBV6-5|14
TGTGCCAGCACCCCTTCGTACTCCTACAATGAGCAGTTCTTC
CASTPSYSYNEQFF
>few|TRBJ2-1|TRBD2|TRBV27|15
TGTGCTAGCAGTTTAGGCGGGAGGGCCTTCGATGAGCAGTTCTTC
CASSLGGRAFDEQFF
>.|TRBJ1-2|.|TRBV7-9|18
TGTGCCAGCAGCTTAGTCGCTGGTCCGGGGGCGAAAGGGTATGGCTACACCTTC
CASSLVAGPGAKGYGYTF
>few|TRBJ2-7|TRBD2|TRBV7-2|16
TGTGCCAGCAGCTACTCTAGCGGGGGAGTTTCCTACGAGCAGTACTTC
CASSYSSGGVSYEQYF
>many|TRBJ2-3|TRBD1|TRBV29-1|16
TGCAGCGTTGACCTAGGACAGGGGCCTAGCACAGATACGCAGTATTTT
CSVDLGQGPSTDTQYF
>many|TRBJ2-5|TRBD2|TRBV5-4|15
TGTGCCAGCAGCTGGACTAGCGGGGCTAGAGAGACCCAGTACTTC
CASSWTSGARETQYF
>few|TRBJ2-6|TRBD2|TRBV4-1|19
TGCGCCAGCAGCCAGACCCCCGGGGGGGGTATTTCTGGGGCCAACGTCCTGACTTTC
CASSQTPGGGISGANVLTF
>few|TRBJ2-6|.|TRBV2|16
TGTGCCAGCAGTAAGACAGTTTACTCTGGGGCCAACGTCCTGACTTTC
CASSKTVYSGANVLTF
>.|TRBJ1-2|.|TRBV20-1|14
TGCAGCGCTAAGGTGGGCCGGAGGGCCTATGGCTACACCTTC
CSAKVGRRAYGYTF
>few|TRBJ1-4|.|TRBV4-2|16
TGTGCCAGCAGCCAAGAGGATCGGGGTCGGGGGGAAAAACTGTTTTTT
CASSQEDRGRGEKLFF
>.|TRBJ1-2|.|TRBV18|14
TGTGCCAGCTCACCCCAGACTGTTTTTGATGGCTACACCTTC
CASSPQTVFDGYTF
>.|TRBJ2-2|.|TRBV14|12
TGTGCCAGCAGCCAAGGGGGCCCGGAGCTGTTTTTT
CASSQGGPELFF
>many|TRBJ2-7|.|TRBV18|17
TGTGCCAGCTCACCAAGTTTCGGGATTGGCTACTCCTACGAGCAGTACTTC
CASSPSFGIGYSYEQYF